One sample yielded the 23 T cell receptor beta chains listed below, sequenced in a study of T cells in Graves' hyperthyroidism and ophthalmopathy. The investigators amplified TCR beta CDR3 regions from RNA transcripts. TCR CDR3 underwent first-round RT-PCR with the HTBI primer set. TCRdb fed the multiplex PCR reads into MiXCR, producing one record per CDR3 protein. The sample lists some 700,000 distinct CDR3 sequences, 17% occurring once. Specimen: blood. These receptors were collected from a man aged 45-65 years with Graves' hyperthyroidism.

This clonotype was picked up a small number of times. The rearrangement links TRBV27 to TRBJ2-7, with 9 bases identical to TRBD2. In germline, CDR1 is MNHEY, CDR2 SMNVEV (reference sequence). The CDR3 runs to 16 residues. V lost 5 bases to trimming and J lost 2 bases; unmatched junction nucleotides: 10. The CDR3 bases are TGTGCCAGCAGTCGCCTCTTTAGCGGGAGACCCTACGAGCAGTACTTC. Translating gives CASSRLFSGRPYEQYF.

The J gene is TRBJ2-7, the V gene TRBV20-1, with 8 bases fitting TRBD2. The CDR3 consists of 14 residues. Losses at the gene ends were 5 bases for V and 0 bases for J; bases not matched to a gene: 6. Per germline, CDR1 DFQATT and CDR2 SNEGSKA (reference sequence). CDR3 DNA: TGCAGTGCTCTGGGACTAGTTTTCTCCTACGAGCAGTACTTC. As protein: CSALGLVFSYEQYF.

The rearrangement links TRBV20-1 to TRBJ2-6, with D perhaps given as TRBD1 or TRBD2 (5 bases each). Germline loops: CDR1 DFQATT, CDR2 SNEGSKA (reference sequence). The V and J ends lost 5 bases and 0 bases respectively, with 11 bases between them. CDR3 size: 15 residues. CDR3 sequence reads: CSAGQGASGANVLTF. CDR3 coding DNA: TGCAGTGCTGGGCAGGGAGCCTCTGGGGCCAACGTCCTGACTTTC.

At least ten counts were recorded for this clonotype. This chain uses TRBV28 with TRBJ2-7; 8 bases line up with TRBD1. Per germline, CDR1 MDHEN and CDR2 SYDVKM. With V trimmed by 7 bases and J by 4 bases, 12 bases remained unmatched. The CDR3 has 15 residues. In nucleotides, the CDR3 is TGTGCCAGCACCCCCCCGCAGGGGGCGCGGTACGAGCAGTACTTC. The encoded protein is CASTPPQGARYEQYF.

This clonotype was counted many times. This chain connects TRBV29-1 to TRBJ1-1, with D maybe TRBD1 (6 bases). From germline, CDR1 is SQVTM and CDR2 ANQGSEA. The CDR3 loop spans 16 amino acids. V was shortened by 0 bases and J by 0 bases, with 14 bases between the two germline ends. The CDR3 spells CSVEDWVQGLNTEAFF. CDR3 DNA sequence: TGCAGCGTTGAAGATTGGGTACAGGGCTTGAACACTGAAGCTTTCTTT.

The chain has TRBV7-9 and TRBJ1-2; the D gene is possibly TRBD1 (5 bases). This CDR3 is 12 amino acids long. The germline gives CDR1 SEHNR, CDR2 FQNEAQ (reference sequence). Trimming removed 7 bases from V and 7 bases from J, with 13 bases in between. DNA of the CDR3: TGTGCCAGCACCTTGGAGGGGTCTGGCTACACCTTC. Translation: CASTLEGSGYTF. Full variable domain (missing parts from reference TRBV7-9 and TRBJ1-2): DTGVSQNPRHKITKRGQNVTFRCDPISEHNRLYWYRQTLGQGPEFLTYFQNEAQLEKSRLLSDRFSAERPKGSFSTLEIQRTEQGDSAMYLCASTLEGSGYTFGSGTRLTVV.

This clonotype was observed many times. The J gene is TRBJ1-4, the V gene TRBV10-3; no firm D call. Germline V gene sequence: CDR1 ENHRY, CDR2 SYGVKD. The CDR3 length is 14 residues. Trimming took 3 bases from V and 1 from J, leaving 6 bases between them. Here the CDR3 DNA reads TGTGCCATCAGTGAAAGAGGAACTAATGAAAAACTGTTTTTT. Amino acid sequence: CAISERGTNEKLFF.

This clonotype occurred a few times. This chain connects TRBV20-1 to TRBJ2-5; D gene unclear. The ends were cut back, 6 bases at V and 0 bases at J, with 17 bases in the middle. Germline V CDR1 and CDR2: DFQATT, SNEGSKA (reference sequence). The CDR3 is 15 amino acids. The DNA of the CDR3 is TGCAGTGCCAAAAGACATCTATTAGACCAAGAGACCCAGTACTTC. It encodes CSAKRHLLDQETQYF.

Only a few counts were recorded for this clonotype. The chain links TRBV4-1 to TRBJ2-5, with 11 bases that match TRBD2. Per germline, CDR1 MGHRA and CDR2 YSYEKL. After removal of 4 bases from V and 5 bases from J, the junction contained 9 bases not matched to a gene. CDR3 length equals 16 residues. The CDR3 sequence is CASSRLTSGSSETQYF. CDR3 DNA sequence: TGCGCCAGCAGCCGCCTCACTAGCGGGAGCAGTGAGACCCAGTACTTC.

This clonotype was recorded many times. The chain uses TRBV28 and TRBJ1-1, with 8 bases that match TRBD1. From germline, CDR1 is MDHEN and CDR2 SYDVKM. This CDR3 has 20 amino acids. With V trimmed by 6 bases and J by 1 base, 22 bases remained unmatched. The CDR3 is CASSRRGLPLRSKRNTEAFF. As DNA, the CDR3 is TGTGCCAGCAGCCGCAGGGGGCTCCCTCTTCGCTCAAAAAGGAACACTGAAGCTTTCTTT.

At least ten counts were recorded for this clonotype. The J gene is TRBJ2-6, the V gene TRBV12-3 or TRBV12-4, with D tentatively TRBD1 (6 bases). With 3 bases removed from V and 1 base from J, the gap between germline ends came to 13 bases. The CDR3 covers 17 residues. CDR3 protein: CASSFKGQISGANVLTF. CDR3 coding DNA: TGTGCCAGCAGTTTTAAAGGACAGATATCTGGGGCCAACGTCCTGACTTTC.

This clonotype was counted only a few times. The V call is TRBV5-8, the J call TRBJ1-4; 7 positions match TRBD1. This CDR3 spans 15 amino acids. V gave up 3 bases and J gave up 6 bases; unmatched junction bases: 8. CDR1 is SGHTS and CDR2 is YDEGEE in the germline V gene. CDR3 sequence reads: CASSSLTGWDEKLFF. The CDR3 DNA sequence: TGTGCCAGCAGCTCTCTGACAGGGTGGGATGAAAAACTGTTTTTT.

The V and J genes are TRBV7-3 and TRBJ2-3; no clear D gene. The V end was cut by 0 bases, the J end by 4 bases, with 14 bases between. This CDR3 has 16 amino acids. Germline CDR1 SGHTA, CDR2 FQGTGA. For the CDR3, the DNA is TGTGCCAGCAGCTTAACTGGCATGGGCTTTCCAGATACGCAGTATTTT. It codes for CASSLTGMGFPDTQYF.

CDR3 nucleotides: TGTGCCAGCAGCCAAGATCGACTAGCGGAAAGCACAGATACGCAGTATTTT. Amino acid sequence: CASSQDRLAESTDTQYF. This sequence joins TRBV4-2 and TRBJ2-3; 9 bases align to TRBD2. The germline gives CDR1 LGHNA, CDR2 YNFKEQ. Germline trimming cut 0 bases from V and 0 bases from J; bases unmatched to any gene: 4. The CDR3 totals 17 residues.

Turning to this clonotype: At one end, the junction sequence differs from germline, possibly due to a read error. This chain connects TRBV19 to TRBJ1-1, with D maybe TRBD1 (6 bases). The V gene's germline CDR1 is LNHDA and CDR2 SQIVND (reference sequence). The CDR3 length is 14 residues. CDR3 in amino acids: CASSIGGGRTEDFF. In nucleotides, the CDR3 is TGTGCCAGTAGTATTGGTGGGGGGCGCACTGAAGATTTCTTT.

The rearrangement links TRBV5-5 to TRBJ2-1, with no clear D. Germline CDR1 reads SGHKS; CDR2 reads YYEKEE (reference sequence). V lost 1 base and J 4 bases, leaving 12 bases between the germline ends. This CDR3 spans 15 amino acids. The CDR3 DNA reads TGTGCCAGCAGCTTGTATCCTGAAGCGTACAATGAGCAGTTCTTC. It codes for CASSLYPEAYNEQFF.

The CDR3, as DNA: TGTGCCAGCAGCTTAGAGGTGTCGACTAGGAGGGGTCCAGATACGCAGTATTTT. The encoded protein is CASSLEVSTRRGPDTQYF. The V and J genes are TRBV7-9 and TRBJ2-3; D is possibly TRBD2 (6 bases). The CDR3 is 18 amino acids. Germline CDR1 reads SEHNR; CDR2 reads FQNEAQ (reference sequence). V was cut by 1 base and J by 4 bases, with 21 bases left in between.

This clonotype has a count of ten or more. In nucleotides, the CDR3 is TGTGCCAGCAGCACCTATCCTTCTAACACCGGGGAGCTGTTTTTT. Translated: CASSTYPSNTGELFF. This chain joins TRBV28 and TRBJ2-2; D is undetermined. This CDR3 is 15 amino acids long. The V end lost 6 bases, the J end lost 2 bases, and 13 bases lay between the germline ends. Germline values: CDR1 MDHEN, CDR2 SYDVKM.

This clonotype was counted ten times or more. The V call is TRBV29-1, the J call TRBJ2-7; the D gene is possibly TRBD1 (5 bases). V was pared by 4 bases and J by 3 bases, with 13 bases between. Germline V gene sequence: CDR1 SQVTM, CDR2 ANQGSEA. This CDR3 has 13 residues. The CDR3 nucleotides are TGCAGCGTTGGTACAGGACCCCTCTACGAGCAGTACTTC. It translates to CSVGTGPLYEQYF.

The sample holds many counts of this clonotype. V usage is TRBV12-3 or TRBV12-4 and J usage is TRBJ1-1; D perhaps matches TRBD1 (5 bases). The CDR3 length is 14 residues. Trimming cost V 8 bases and J 0 bases, with 13 bases left between them. The CDR3 nucleotides are TGTGCCAGCGGCACGGGGGGGTTGAACACTGAAGCTTTCTTT. The encoded protein is CASGTGGLNTEAFF.

This chain links TRBV28 with TRBJ2-1; D is tentatively TRBD1 or TRBD2 (6 bases each). Trimming removed 8 bases at V and 6 bases at J, with 14 bases between. Germline lookup yields CDR1 MDHEN and CDR2 SYDVKM. This CDR3 region has 13 residues. CDR3 DNA: TGTGCCAGCTTCAGGCGGGACACCAATGAGCAGTTCTTC. Translated, it gives CASFRRDTNEQFF.

This clonotype was detected only a few times. V usage is TRBV4-3 and J usage is TRBJ1-6; D unclear. Germline-derived CDR1 and CDR2 are LGHNA and YSLEER. Deletions cut 0 bases from V and 11 bases from J, with 11 bases between. The length of the CDR3 is 14 residues. CDR3 in DNA: TGCGCCAGCAGCCAAGATTTCGGGTTAGCACCCCTCCACTTT. This sequence encodes CASSQDFGLAPLHF.

This clonotype was found many times. The gene calls are TRBV28 and TRBJ2-7; D might be TRBD1 (6 bases). The germline V gene encodes CDR1 MDHEN and CDR2 SYDVKM. V lost 5 bases, J lost 3 bases, and 17 bases lay in between. This CDR3 has 15 amino acids. The CDR3 loop reads CASSPRDRNLYEQYF. CDR3 sequence (DNA): TGTGCCAGCAGTCCCAGAGACAGGAACCTCTACGAGCAGTACTTC.